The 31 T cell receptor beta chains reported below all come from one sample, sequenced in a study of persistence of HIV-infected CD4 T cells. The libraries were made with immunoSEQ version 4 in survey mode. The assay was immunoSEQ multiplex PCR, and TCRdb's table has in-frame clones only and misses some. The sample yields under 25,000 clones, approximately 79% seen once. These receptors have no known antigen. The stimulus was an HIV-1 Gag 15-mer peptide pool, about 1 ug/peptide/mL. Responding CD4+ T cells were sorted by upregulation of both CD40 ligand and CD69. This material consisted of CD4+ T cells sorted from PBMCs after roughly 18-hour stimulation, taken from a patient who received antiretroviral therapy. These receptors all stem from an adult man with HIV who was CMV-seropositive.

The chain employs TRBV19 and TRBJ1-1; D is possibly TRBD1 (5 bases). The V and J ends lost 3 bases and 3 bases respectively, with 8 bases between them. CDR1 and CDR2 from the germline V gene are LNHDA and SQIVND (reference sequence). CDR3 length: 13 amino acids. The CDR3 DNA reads TGTGCCAGTAGTATGGGGCTGGACACTGAAGCTTTCTTT. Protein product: CASSMGLDTEAFF. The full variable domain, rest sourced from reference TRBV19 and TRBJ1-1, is DGGITQSPKYLFRKEGQNVTLSCEQNLNHDAMYWYRQDPGQGLRLIYYSQIVNDFQKGDIAEGYSVSREKKESFPLTVTSAQKNPTAFYLCASSMGLDTEAFFGQGTRLTVV.

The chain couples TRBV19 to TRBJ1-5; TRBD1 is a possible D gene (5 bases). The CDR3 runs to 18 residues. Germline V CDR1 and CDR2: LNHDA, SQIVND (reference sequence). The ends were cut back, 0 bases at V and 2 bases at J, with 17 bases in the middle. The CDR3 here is CASSIDPRRDEGNQPQHF. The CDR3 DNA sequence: TGTGCCAGTAGTATAGACCCCCGACGGGACGAGGGCAATCAGCCCCAGCATTTT.

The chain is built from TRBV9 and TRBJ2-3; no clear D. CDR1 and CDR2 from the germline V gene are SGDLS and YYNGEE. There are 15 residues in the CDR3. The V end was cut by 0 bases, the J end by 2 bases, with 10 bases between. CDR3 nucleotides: TGTGCCAGCAGCGTAGGGGTTGGGAACACAGATACGCAGTATTTT. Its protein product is CASSVGVGNTDTQYF.

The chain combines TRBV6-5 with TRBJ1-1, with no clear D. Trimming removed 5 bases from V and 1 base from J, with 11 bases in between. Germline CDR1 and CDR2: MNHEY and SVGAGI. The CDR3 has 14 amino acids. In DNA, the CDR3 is TGTGCCAGCAGTCTACATGGGAAGAACACTGAAGCTTTCTTT. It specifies CASSLHGKNTEAFF.

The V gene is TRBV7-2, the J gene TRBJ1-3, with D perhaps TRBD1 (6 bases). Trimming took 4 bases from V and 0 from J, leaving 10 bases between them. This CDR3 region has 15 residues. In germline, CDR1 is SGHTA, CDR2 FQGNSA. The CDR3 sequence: CASSSTGASGNTIYF. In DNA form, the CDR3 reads TGTGCCAGCAGCTCGACAGGAGCCTCTGGAAACACCATATATTTT.

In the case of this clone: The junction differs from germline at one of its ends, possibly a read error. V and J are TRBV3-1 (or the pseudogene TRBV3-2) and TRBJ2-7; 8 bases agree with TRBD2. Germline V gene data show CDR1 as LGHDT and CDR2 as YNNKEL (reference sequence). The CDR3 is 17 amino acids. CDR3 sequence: CASSTLRGAGALYEQYF. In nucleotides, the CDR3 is TGTGCAAGCAGCACCCTAAGAGGAGCGGGGGCCCTCTACGAGCAGTACTTC.

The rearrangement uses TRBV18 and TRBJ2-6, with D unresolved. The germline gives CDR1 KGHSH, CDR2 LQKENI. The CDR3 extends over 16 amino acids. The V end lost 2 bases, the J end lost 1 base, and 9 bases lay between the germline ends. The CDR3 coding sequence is TGTGCCAGCTCACCATTGGCCGAGTCTGGGGCCAACGTCCTGACTTTC. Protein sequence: CASSPLAESGANVLTF.

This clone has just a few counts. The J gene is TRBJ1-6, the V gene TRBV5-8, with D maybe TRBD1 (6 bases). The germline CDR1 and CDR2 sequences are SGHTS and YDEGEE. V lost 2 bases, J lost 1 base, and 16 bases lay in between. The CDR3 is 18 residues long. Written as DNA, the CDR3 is TGTGCCAGCAGCTTATGGGGACAAGGAGGGTCCTATAATTCACCCCTCCACTTT. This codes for CASSLWGQGGSYNSPLHF.

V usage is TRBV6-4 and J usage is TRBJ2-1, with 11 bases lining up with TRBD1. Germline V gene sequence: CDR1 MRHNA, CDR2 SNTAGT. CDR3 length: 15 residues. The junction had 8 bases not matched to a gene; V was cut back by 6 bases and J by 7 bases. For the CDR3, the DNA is TGTGCCAGCAGCCCCGGGACAGGGGGTAGAAATGAGCAGTTCTTC. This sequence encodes CASSPGTGGRNEQFF.

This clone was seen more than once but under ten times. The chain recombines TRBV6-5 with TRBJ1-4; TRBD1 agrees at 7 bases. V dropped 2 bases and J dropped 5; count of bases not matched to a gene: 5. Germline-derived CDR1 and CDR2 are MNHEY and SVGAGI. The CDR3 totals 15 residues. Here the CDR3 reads CASSYQGVMNEKLFF. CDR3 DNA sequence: TGTGCCAGCAGTTACCAGGGGGTGATGAATGAAAAACTGTTTTTT.

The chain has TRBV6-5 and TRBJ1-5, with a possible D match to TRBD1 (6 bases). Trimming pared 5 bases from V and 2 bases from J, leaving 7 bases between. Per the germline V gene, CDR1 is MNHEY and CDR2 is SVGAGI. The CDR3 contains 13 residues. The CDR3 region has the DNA TGTGCCAGCAGTCGACAGGGCAATCAGCCCCAGCATTTT. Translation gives CASSRQGNQPQHF.

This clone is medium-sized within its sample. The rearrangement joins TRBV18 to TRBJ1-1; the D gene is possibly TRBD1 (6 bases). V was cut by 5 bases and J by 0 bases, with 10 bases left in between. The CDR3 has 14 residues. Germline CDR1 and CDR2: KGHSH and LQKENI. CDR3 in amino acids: CASSSGTMNTEAFF. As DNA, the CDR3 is TGTGCCAGCTCATCCGGGACAATGAACACTGAAGCTTTCTTT. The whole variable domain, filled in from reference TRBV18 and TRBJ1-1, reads NAGVMQNPRHLVRRRGQEARLRCSPMKGHSHVYWYRQLPEEGLKFMVYLQKENIIDESGMPKERFSAEFPKEGPSILRIQQVVRGDSAAYFCASSSGTMNTEAFFGQGTRLTVV.

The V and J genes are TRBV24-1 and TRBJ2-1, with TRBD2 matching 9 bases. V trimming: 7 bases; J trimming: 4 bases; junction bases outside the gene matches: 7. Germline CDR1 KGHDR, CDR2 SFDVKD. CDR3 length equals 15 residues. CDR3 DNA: TGTGCCACCAGACTTAGCGGGGGAGCATACAATGAGCAGTTCTTC. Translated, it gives CATRLSGGAYNEQFF.

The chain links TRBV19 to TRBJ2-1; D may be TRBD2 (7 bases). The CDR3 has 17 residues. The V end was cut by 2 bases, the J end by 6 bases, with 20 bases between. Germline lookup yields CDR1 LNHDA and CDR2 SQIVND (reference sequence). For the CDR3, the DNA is TGTGCCAGTAGTATATCCCCAGAGGGGGGGAAAGCCAATGAGCAGTTCTTC. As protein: CASSISPEGGKANEQFF.

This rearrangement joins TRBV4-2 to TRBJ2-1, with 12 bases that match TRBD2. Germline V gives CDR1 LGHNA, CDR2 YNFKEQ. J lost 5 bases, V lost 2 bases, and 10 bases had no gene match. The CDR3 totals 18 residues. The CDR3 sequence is CASSQTLGLAGGHNEQFF. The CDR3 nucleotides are TGTGCCAGCAGCCAAACCCTGGGGCTAGCGGGGGGGCACAATGAGCAGTTCTTC.

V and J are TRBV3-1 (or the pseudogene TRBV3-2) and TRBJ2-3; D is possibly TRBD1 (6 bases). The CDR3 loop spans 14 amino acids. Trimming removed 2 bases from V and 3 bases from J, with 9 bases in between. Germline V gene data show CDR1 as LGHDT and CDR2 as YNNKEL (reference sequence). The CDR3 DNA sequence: TGTGCCAGCAGCCAAAACAGGGTGACAGATACGCAGTATTTT. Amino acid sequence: CASSQNRVTDTQYF.

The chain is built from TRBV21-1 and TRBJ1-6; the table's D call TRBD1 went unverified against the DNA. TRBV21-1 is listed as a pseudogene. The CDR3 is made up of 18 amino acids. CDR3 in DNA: TGTGCCAGCAGCAAAGTGAAGGGACAGGGGGCATGGAATTCACCCCTCCACTTT. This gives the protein CASSKVKGQGAWNSPLHF.

CDR3 DNA: TGTGCCAGCAGTACGGGAGGGCCAGGGGCGCCACTGAGTGGCTACACCTTC. Its translation: CASSTGGPGAPLSGYTF. V and J are TRBV28 and TRBJ1-2; the D gene is possibly TRBD1 (6 bases). There are 17 residues in the CDR3. Germline V gene data show CDR1 as MDHEN and CDR2 as SYDVKM. The V end lost 5 bases, the J end lost 7 bases, and 26 bases lay between the germline ends.

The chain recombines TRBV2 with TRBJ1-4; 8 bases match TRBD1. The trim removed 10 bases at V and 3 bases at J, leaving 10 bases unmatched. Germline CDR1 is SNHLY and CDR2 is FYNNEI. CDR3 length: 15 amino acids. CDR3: CATRGQGAANEKLFF. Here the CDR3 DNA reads TGTGCCACCCGGGGGCAGGGGGCTGCTAATGAAAAACTGTTTTTT.

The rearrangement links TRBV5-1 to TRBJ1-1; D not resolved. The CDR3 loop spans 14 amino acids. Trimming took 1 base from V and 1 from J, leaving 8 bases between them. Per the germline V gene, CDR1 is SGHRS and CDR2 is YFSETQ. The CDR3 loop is CASSLQVENTEAFF. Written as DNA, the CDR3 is TGCGCCAGCAGCTTGCAGGTGGAGAACACTGAAGCTTTCTTT.

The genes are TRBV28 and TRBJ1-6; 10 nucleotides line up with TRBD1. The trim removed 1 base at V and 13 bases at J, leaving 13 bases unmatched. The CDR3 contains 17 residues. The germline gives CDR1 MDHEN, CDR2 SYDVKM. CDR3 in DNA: TGTGCCAGCAGTTTATTATCCCCCAGGACAGGGGGAATTCCCCTCCACTTT. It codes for CASSLLSPRTGGIPLHF.

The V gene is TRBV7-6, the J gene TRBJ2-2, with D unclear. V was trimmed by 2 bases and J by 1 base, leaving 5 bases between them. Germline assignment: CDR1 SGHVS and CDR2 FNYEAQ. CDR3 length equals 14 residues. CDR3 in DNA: TGTGCCAGCAGCTTATACGGGAACACCGGGGAGCTGTTTTTT. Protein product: CASSLYGNTGELFF.

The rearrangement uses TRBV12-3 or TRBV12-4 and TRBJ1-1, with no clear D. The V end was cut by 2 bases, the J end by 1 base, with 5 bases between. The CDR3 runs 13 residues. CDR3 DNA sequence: TGTGCCAGCAGTTTAACATCGAACACTGAAGCTTTCTTT. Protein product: CASSLTSNTEAFF.

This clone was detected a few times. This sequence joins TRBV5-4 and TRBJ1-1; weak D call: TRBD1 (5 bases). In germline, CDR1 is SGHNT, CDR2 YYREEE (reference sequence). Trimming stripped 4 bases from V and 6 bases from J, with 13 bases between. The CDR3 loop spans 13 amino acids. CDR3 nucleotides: TGTGCCAGCAGCCCGATTCAGGGAGCTGAAGCTTTCTTT. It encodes CASSPIQGAEAFF.

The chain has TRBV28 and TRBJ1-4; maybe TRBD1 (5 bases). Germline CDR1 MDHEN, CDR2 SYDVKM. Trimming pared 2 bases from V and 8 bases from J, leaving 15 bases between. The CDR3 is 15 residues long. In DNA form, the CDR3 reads TGTGCCAGCAGTTTAAGAGCAGGGACGGGGGAAAAACTGTTTTTT. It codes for CASSLRAGTGEKLFF.

CDR3 DNA sequence: TGTGCCAGCAGCTTAGTGACGGGGGGTAGGGATACGCAGTATTTT. It codes for CASSLVTGGRDTQYF. The gene calls are TRBV7-2 and TRBJ2-3, with 7 positions matching TRBD2. Trimming removed 1 base from V and 6 bases from J; junction bases left unmatched: 7. Germline CDR1 and CDR2: SGHTA and FQGNSA. This CDR3 region has 15 residues. The full variable domain, in which reference TRBV7-2 and TRBJ2-3 provide the parts outside the CDR3, is GAGVSQSPSNKVTEKGKDVELRCDPISGHTALYWYRQSLGQGLEFLIYFQGNSAPDKSGLPSDRFSAERTGGSVSTLTIQRTQQEDSAVYLCASSLVTGGRDTQYFGPGTRLTVL.

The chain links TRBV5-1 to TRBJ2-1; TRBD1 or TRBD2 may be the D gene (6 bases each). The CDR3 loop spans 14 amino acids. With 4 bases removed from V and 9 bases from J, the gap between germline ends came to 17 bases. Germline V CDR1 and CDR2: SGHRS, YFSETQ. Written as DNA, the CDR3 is TGCGCCAGCAGCCGCCACAGGGAGGTAGGTGAGCAGTTCTTC. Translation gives CASSRHREVGEQFF. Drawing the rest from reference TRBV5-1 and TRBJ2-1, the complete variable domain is KAGVTQTPRYLIKTRGQQVTLSCSPISGHRSVSWYQQTPGQGLQFLFEYFSETQRNKGNFPGRFSGRQFSNSRSEMNVSTLELGDSALYLCASSRHREVGEQFFGPGTRLTVL.

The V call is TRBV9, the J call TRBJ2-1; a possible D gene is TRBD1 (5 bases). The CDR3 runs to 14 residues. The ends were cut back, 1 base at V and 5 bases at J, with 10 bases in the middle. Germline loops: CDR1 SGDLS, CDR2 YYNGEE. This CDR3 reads CASSVIQVDNEQFF. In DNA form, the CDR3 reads TGTGCCAGCAGCGTAATACAGGTTGACAATGAGCAGTTCTTC.

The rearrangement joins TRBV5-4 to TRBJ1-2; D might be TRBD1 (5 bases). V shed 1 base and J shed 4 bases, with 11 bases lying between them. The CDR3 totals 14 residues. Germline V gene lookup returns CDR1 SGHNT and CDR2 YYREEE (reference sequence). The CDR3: CASSLKGAGYGYTF. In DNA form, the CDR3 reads TGTGCCAGCAGCTTGAAAGGGGCTGGCTATGGCTACACCTTC.

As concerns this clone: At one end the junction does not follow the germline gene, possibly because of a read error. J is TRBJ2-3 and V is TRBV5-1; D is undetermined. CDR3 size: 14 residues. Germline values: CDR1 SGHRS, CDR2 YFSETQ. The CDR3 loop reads CASTLDGPVDTQYF. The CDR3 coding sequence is TGCGCCAGCACCTTGGACGGCCCCGTGGATACGCAGTATTTT.

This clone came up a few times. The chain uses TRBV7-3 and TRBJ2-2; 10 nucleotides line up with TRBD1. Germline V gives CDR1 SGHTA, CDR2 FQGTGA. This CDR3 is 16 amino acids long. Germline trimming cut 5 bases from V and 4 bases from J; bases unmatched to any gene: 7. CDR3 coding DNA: TGTGCCAGCAGCAACGGGGACAGGGGATCCACCGGGGAGCTGTTTTTT. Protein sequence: CASSNGDRGSTGELFF.